This T cell receptor beta chain was found in a study of technical replicates of blood from a few donors. Germline CDR1 is SQVTM and CDR2 is ANQGSEA. The CDR3 has 15 amino acids. With 1 base clipped from V and 5 bases from J, the junction kept 10 bases outside the gene matches. Profiling relied on immunoSEQ multiplex PCR, and the TCRdb table lists in-frame clones only, not all of them. The sample lists approximately 79,000 clones, 95% seen once, with under 0.3% in the top ten. The chain is built from TRBV29-1 and TRBJ2-7; 8 bases match TRBD2. Sequencing used T cells isolated from PBMCs. The clonotype originates from a human donor in good health. CDR3 in DNA: TGCAGCGTTGAAGCCTGGCGGGGGGACGGCAACGAGCAGTACTTC. It yields the protein CSVEAWRGDGNEQYF.